This TCR beta chain emerged from a study of long-term antiretroviral therapy in people with HIV (dated by TCRdb to between 2021 and 2024). For the study in its entirety: Collection of the earliest samples took place about a decade ahead of the 2015 WHO recommendation for immediate ART, at a time when ART was typically delayed until CD4 counts fell. A retrospective serial study tested whether changes in peripheral blood TRB repertoire composition and diversity were associated with ART initiation and durable HIV suppression. A total of 192 cryopreserved PBMC samples came from 30 adults with confirmed HIV infection and were collected serially over a mean of roughly six years (range 1-12). Among the approximately 27 participants with HIV, fewer than twelve were female. No cross-contamination during QIAcube processing turned up in test extractions that ran a monoclonal T-cell line alongside approximately 35 polyclonal samples. General conclusions and limits of the study: Narrower CDR3 length ranges were observed in HIV repertoires than in controls, and an antigen-experienced repertoire with only a slight naive shift after ART was suggested by the network structure. Starting ART was linked to a significant rise in TRB diversity, yet even with long-term ART the diversity remained significantly lower than in transplant donor controls. Because pre-ART samples had limited cell numbers, profiling was done on unsorted PBMC rather than on sorted CD4+ and CD8+ T cells. The samples span the years 2004 to 2017, and the ART regimens used may be less effective than current regimens. Limited PBMC availability meant only the TCR beta chain was sequenced, without alpha chain pairing. Inferences about post-ART repertoire changes were limited because no data were available on ART adherence, viral resistance or therapy changes. The repertoire was dominated across all time points by expanded TRB clones identified before ART initiation, although this dominance was seen to fluctuate and to decrease in many PLHIV after ART.

Participants were included only if at least one PBMC sample before ART initiation and at least two post-ART samples were available. Every participant with HIV received treatment in the United States of America. Before DNA extraction, cryopreserved samples of about 0.95-11 million PBMC were thawed and then washed. At the time of the earliest PBMC sample, participants with HIV were aged between about 23 and 54 years. PBMC samples were contributed by each participant from 1-4 timepoints before ART initiation and 2-8 timepoints after ART initiation, with a median of 7 samples. Serial HIV viral load, CD4+ T-cell count, ART history and demographic data were obtained for every participant. Using a Qiagen kit on a QIAcube, genomic DNA was extracted from unsorted PBMC, with samples processed in batches of 12. The immunoSEQ hsTCRB v3.0 assay was used at survey level resolution for TRB variable region sequencing. The target sequencing depth for TRB was roughly 40,000-50,000 T-cell genomes per sample. TRB libraries were pooled and sequenced on an Illumina MiSeq using a v3 150-cycle kit. The authors' analysis ran thus. Analysis of repertoires was carried out in R inside a reproducible Nextflow workflow spanning QC, data transformation and analysis. LymphoSeq2, an R package for exploring AIRR-Seq data, was used to implement custom analyses. A handful of samples yielding fewer than 5000 total TRB sequences were excluded, leaving 188 analyzed HIV repertoires. Among the approximately 180 HIV repertoires that were kept, almost 60 were collected before ART initiation and more than 120 were collected after ART initiation. Repertoires were downsampled to 5000 TRB nucleotide sequences, and summary statistics were averaged over 100 downsampling iterations. TRB sequences were retained for analysis only if CDR3 regions of at least seven amino acids were present. Two measures captured diversity: a Shannon entropy-derived clonality score and the Gini coefficient. In the repertoire networks, any two of the top 5000 CDR3 amino acid sequences were linked whenever the two sequences differed by an edit distance of one. For TRB CDR3 amino acid sequences, GLIPH2 was used to predict antigen specificity groups and MHC restriction. To flag known CMV, EBV, HIV or tissue antigen associations, CDR3 amino acid sequences were matched against VDJdb and McPAS-TCR. Pre-ART, post-ART and control groups were compared with Wilcoxon signed-rank tests and Holm-Bonferroni correction. TCRdb's version of the immuneACCESS table is confined to in-frame rearrangements and falls short of the full clone set. An unresolved V gene accounts for under half of the shortfall where checked; the remainder is of unknown origin. For V, J and clone size, that table is used; D and trimming come from the DNA. Present in this sample are some 40,000 clones, roughly nine tenths of which were seen just once. The leading ten clones occupy about 4% of the sample.

To note about this clone: Its cognate antigen has yet to be identified. The sample holds no much larger clone one base away, and base qualities are not on file.

From its cysteine to its phenylalanine, the CDR3 spans 13 amino acids. CDR3 DNA is the only sequence kept; it has 39 bases, read in frame from the first base. Via the germline V gene, CDR1 is MNHNS and CDR2 SASEGT. At the junction V is shortened by 7 bases and J by 8 bases; bases outside the gene matches: 7. The receptor was isolated from a woman in her forties or fifties with HIV. This material consisted of unsorted PBMCs, taken 1.2 years after starting antiretroviral therapy. Here the chain combines TRBV6-1 and TRBJ2-3, with 9 middle bases fitting TRBD1. The nucleotide sequence reads as follows: TGTGCCAGCAAGGTAACAGGGGGCGGTACGCAGTATTTT. The translation is CASKVTGGGTQYF.